These 18 T cell receptor beta chains originate from one sample sequenced in a study of T cell repertoires in cytomegalovirus infection. TCRdb reprocessed the reads via MiXCR and lists one record per CDR3 protein. Of about 600,000 distinct CDR3 sequences in the sample, approximately 24% are singletons; the top ten hold 7% to 9%. Source material: CD8+ T cells from PBMCs. Receptors were obtained from a human donor in good health (CMV status not recorded). Some clones in this sample may be carry-over from other donors' samples.

This clonotype was recorded many times. The chain links TRBV7-9 to TRBJ2-7, with no clear D. Germline CDR1 and CDR2: SEHNR and FQNEAQ (reference sequence). Trimming stripped 1 base from V and 2 bases from J, with 3 bases between. CDR3 length: 12 amino acids. CDR3: CASSLDPYEQYV. CDR3 nucleotide sequence: TGTGCCAGCAGCTTAGACCCCTACGAGCAGTACGTC.

This clonotype was picked up a small number of times. This sequence joins TRBV6-6 and TRBJ2-1, with 11 nucleotides matching TRBD2. This CDR3 is 16 amino acids long. The J segment lost 5 bases and the V segment lost 2 bases, leaving 5 bases of the junction unmatched. Germline CDR1 and CDR2: MNHNY and SVGAGI (reference sequence). CDR3 amino acids: CASSYGPLAGDNEQFF. In DNA form, the CDR3 reads TGTGCCAGCAGTTACGGTCCACTAGCGGGGGACAATGAGCAGTTCTTC.

This clonotype was detected a few times. The V and J genes are TRBV27 and TRBJ2-1; TRBD1 or TRBD2 may be the D gene (5 bases each). Germline-derived CDR1 and CDR2 are MNHEY and SMNVEV (reference sequence). Between the trimmed V and J ends, which lost 5 bases and 6 bases, there was a span of 17 bases. The CDR3 loop spans 15 amino acids. The DNA of the CDR3 is TGTGCCAGCAGTCAACCCGGGGCAGGGATCAATGAGCAGTTCTTC. This encodes CASSQPGAGINEQFF.

This clonotype was seen only a few times. The chain couples TRBV6-6 to TRBJ1-3; D is unresolved. The germline CDR1 and CDR2 sequences are MNHNY and SVGAGI (reference sequence). Between the trimmed V and J ends, which lost 8 bases and 4 bases, there was a span of 12 bases. This CDR3 contains 13 residues. As DNA, the CDR3 is TGTGCCAGCGGGCTGGGTAAAGGAAACACCATATATTTT. Its translation: CASGLGKGNTIYF.

This clonotype was recorded a few times. This chain joins TRBV20-1 and TRBJ1-1; a possible D gene is TRBD1 (5 bases). CDR1 is DFQATT, CDR2 SNEGSKA, per germline (reference sequence). The V end lost 0 bases, the J end lost 4 bases, and 15 bases lay between the germline ends. The CDR3 runs 15 residues. This CDR3 is CSAREVQGLFTEAFF. CDR3 in DNA: TGCAGTGCTAGAGAGGTCCAGGGCCTGTTCACTGAAGCTTTCTTT.

The CDR3: CASSIFSGDRHSNQPQHF. The CDR3, as DNA: TGTGCCAGTAGTATATTTTCGGGGGACAGACATAGCAATCAGCCCCAGCATTTT. The chain carries TRBV19 and TRBJ1-5, with 7 bases that match TRBD1. CDR3 length: 18 amino acids. After removal of 2 bases from V and 0 bases from J, the junction contained 10 bases not matched to a gene. Germline CDR1 is LNHDA and CDR2 is SQIVND (reference sequence).

This clonotype appeared many times. The chain couples TRBV12-3 or TRBV12-4 to TRBJ2-3, with D perhaps matching TRBD1 (5 bases). The CDR3 totals 13 residues. V dropped 4 bases and J dropped 2 bases, with 7 bases sitting between them. The CDR3 DNA reads TGTGCCAGCAGTTGGACATTCACAGATACGCAGTATTTT. Translated: CASSWTFTDTQYF.

In its sample, this clonotype was seen a few times. V is TRBV27 and J is TRBJ1-1; D uncertain. The CDR3 totals 16 residues. The V gene lost 7 bases and the J gene lost 5 bases, with 23 bases spanning the gap. Germline CDR1 is MNHEY and CDR2 is SMNVEV (reference sequence). As DNA, the CDR3 is TGTGCCAGCACCCCATGGCCTCCGCGCGAGTATACTGAAGCTTTCTTT. Translated, it gives CASTPWPPREYTEAFF.

The chain carries TRBV29-1 and TRBJ1-5, with D uncertain. The germline CDR1 and CDR2 sequences are SQVTM and ANQGSEA. Trimming removed 3 bases at V and 9 bases at J, with 6 bases between. The CDR3 spans 10 residues. The CDR3 coding sequence is TGCAGCGTTGACGTGCGGCCCCAGCATTTT. Residues: CSVDVRPQHF.

The chain carries TRBV2 and TRBJ2-1; 14 bases map to TRBD2. Germline-derived CDR1 and CDR2 are SNHLY and FYNNEI. The CDR3 consists of 20 residues. V lost 5 bases, J lost 7 bases, and 19 bases stayed unmatched. In DNA, the CDR3 is TGTGCCAGCAGTTCGATCACTGGGACTAGCGGGGGCTCATTACAGAATGAGCAGTTCTTC. Residues: CASSSITGTSGGSLQNEQFF. The whole variable domain, remainder taken from reference TRBV2 and TRBJ2-1, is EPEVTQTPSHQVTQMGQEVILRCVPISNHLYFYWYRQILGQKVEFLVSFYNNEISEKSEIFDDQFSVERPDGSNFTLKIRSTKLEDSAMYFCASSSITGTSGGSLQNEQFFGPGTRLTVL.

Only a few counts were recorded for this clonotype. This chain joins TRBV12-5 and TRBJ2-5; D gene uncertain. The CDR3 runs to 13 residues. V was cut by 6 bases and J by 4 bases, with 12 bases left in between. The germline V gene encodes CDR1 LGHNT and CDR2 FRNRAP. This chain's CDR3 is CASGMIPGETQYF. The CDR3, as DNA: TGTGCTAGTGGCATGATACCTGGAGAGACCCAGTACTTC. The whole variable domain, filled in from reference TRBV12-5 and TRBJ2-5, reads DARVTQTPRHKVTEMGQEVTMRCQPILGHNTVFWYRQTMMQGLELLAYFRNRAPLDDSGMPKDRFSAEMPDATLATLKIQPSEPRDSAVYFCASGMIPGETQYFGPGTRLLVL.

This clonotype was observed many times. V usage is TRBV10-3 and J usage is TRBJ2-3; D is undetermined. Germline CDR1 is ENHRY and CDR2 is SYGVKD. The CDR3 consists of 13 residues. V lost 11 bases, J lost 1 base, and 13 bases lay in between. The CDR3 region is CAVRGDGTDTQYF. Here the CDR3 DNA reads TGTGCCGTTCGTGGAGATGGCACAGATACGCAGTATTTT.

The rearrangement links TRBV12-3 or TRBV12-4 to TRBJ1-1; 10 nucleotides agree with TRBD1. This CDR3 is 16 amino acids long. Losses at the gene ends were 5 bases for V and 6 bases for J; bases not matched to a gene: 12. CDR3 residues: CASSPFITTGGSEAFF. The CDR3 DNA is TGTGCCAGCAGTCCATTTATTACGACAGGGGGCTCTGAAGCTTTCTTT.

This clonotype has only a few counts. The rearrangement joins TRBV29-1 to TRBJ1-2; D is uncertain. Trimming shortened V by 2 bases and J by 5 bases, and 12 bases separated the two germline ends. CDR3 size: 13 residues. Per the germline V gene, CDR1 is SQVTM and CDR2 is ANQGSEA. CDR3 sequence reads: CSVENSPVYGYTF. For the CDR3, the DNA is TGCAGCGTTGAAAACAGCCCAGTATATGGCTACACCTTC.

The chain links TRBV27 to TRBJ1-5; D is ambiguous. The ends were cut back, 4 bases at V and 6 bases at J, with 13 bases in the middle. This CDR3 spans 14 amino acids. CDR1 MNHEY and CDR2 SMNVEV come from the germline V gene (reference sequence). The CDR3 nucleotides are TGTGCCAGCAGTTCACTGGTTGGAGTTCAGCCCCAGCATTTT. It is translated as CASSSLVGVQPQHF.

The chain couples TRBV28 to TRBJ2-1; 10 bases are shared with TRBD1. CDR3 length: 16 amino acids. V dropped 4 bases and J dropped 5; count of bases not matched to a gene: 8. Germline V CDR1 and CDR2: MDHEN, SYDVKM. The CDR3 DNA sequence: TGTGCCAGCAGTTCGCCCGGGACAGGGGAGCACAATGAGCAGTTCTTC. This gives the protein CASSSPGTGEHNEQFF.

This chain connects TRBV29-1 to TRBJ1-2, with a weak D call TRBD1 (6 bases). This CDR3 is built from 20 residues. The germline V gene encodes CDR1 SQVTM and CDR2 ANQGSEA. The germline V and J ends were trimmed by 0 bases and 3 bases, with 29 bases remaining between them. The CDR3 loop is CSVEEEWAGEAHGSYYGYTF. CDR3 DNA: TGCAGCGTTGAAGAGGAATGGGCAGGGGAGGCCCACGGAAGTTACTATGGCTACACCTTC.

The rearrangement joins TRBV7-8 to TRBJ1-1; D not certain. V was trimmed by 0 bases and J by 8 bases, leaving 10 bases between them. This CDR3 comprises 13 residues. Germline-derived CDR1 and CDR2 are SGHVS and FQNEAQ. CDR3: CASSLARAAEAFF. CDR3 DNA sequence: TGTGCCAGCAGCTTAGCTAGGGCAGCCGAAGCTTTCTTT.